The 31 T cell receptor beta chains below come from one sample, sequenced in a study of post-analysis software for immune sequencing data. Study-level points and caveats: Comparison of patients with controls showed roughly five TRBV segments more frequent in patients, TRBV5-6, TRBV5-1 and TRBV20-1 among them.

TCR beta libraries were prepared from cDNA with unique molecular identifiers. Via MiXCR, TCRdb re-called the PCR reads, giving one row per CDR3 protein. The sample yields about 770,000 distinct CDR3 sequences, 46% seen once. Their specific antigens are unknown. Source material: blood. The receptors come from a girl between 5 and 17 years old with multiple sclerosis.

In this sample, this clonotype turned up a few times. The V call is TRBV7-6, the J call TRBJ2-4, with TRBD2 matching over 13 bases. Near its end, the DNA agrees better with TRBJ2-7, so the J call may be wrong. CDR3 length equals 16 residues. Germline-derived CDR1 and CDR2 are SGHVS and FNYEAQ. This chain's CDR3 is CASSLRTSGSKDEQYF. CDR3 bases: TGTGCCAGCAGCCTAAGGACTAGCGGGAGTAAGGACGAGCAGTACTTC.

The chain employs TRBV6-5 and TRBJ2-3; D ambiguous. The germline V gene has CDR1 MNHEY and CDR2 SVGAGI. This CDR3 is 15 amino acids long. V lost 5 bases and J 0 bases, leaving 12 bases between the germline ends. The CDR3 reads CASSGSVWSTDTQYF. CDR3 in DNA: TGTGCCAGCAGTGGATCAGTCTGGAGCACAGATACGCAGTATTTT.

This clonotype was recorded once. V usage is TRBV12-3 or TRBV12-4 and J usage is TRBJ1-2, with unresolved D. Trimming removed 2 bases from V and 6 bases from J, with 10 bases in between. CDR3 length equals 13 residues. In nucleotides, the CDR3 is TGTGCCAGCAGTTTATTGGATATAGATGGCTACACCTTC. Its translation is CASSLLDIDGYTF.

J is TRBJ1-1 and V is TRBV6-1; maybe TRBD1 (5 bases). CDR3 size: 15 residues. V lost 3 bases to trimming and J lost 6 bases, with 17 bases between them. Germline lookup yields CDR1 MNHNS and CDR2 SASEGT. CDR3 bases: TGTGCCAGCAGTGACTGGCAGGTAGGGGCCCCTGAAGCTTTCTTT. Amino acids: CASSDWQVGAPEAFF.

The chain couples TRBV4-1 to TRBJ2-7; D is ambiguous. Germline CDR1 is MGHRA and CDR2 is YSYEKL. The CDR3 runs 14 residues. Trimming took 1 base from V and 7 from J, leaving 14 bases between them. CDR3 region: CASSQVADHNEQYF. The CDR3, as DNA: TGCGCCAGCAGCCAAGTCGCTGACCACAATGAGCAGTACTTC.

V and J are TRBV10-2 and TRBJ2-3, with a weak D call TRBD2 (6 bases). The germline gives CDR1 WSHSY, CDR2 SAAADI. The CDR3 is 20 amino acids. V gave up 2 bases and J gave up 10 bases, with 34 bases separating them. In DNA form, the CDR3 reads TGCGCCAGCAGTGAGGAGGTGGCGGGGCGAGGTAGCGGAGAGGATAATGCGCAGTATTTT. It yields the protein CASSEEVAGRGSGEDNAQYF.

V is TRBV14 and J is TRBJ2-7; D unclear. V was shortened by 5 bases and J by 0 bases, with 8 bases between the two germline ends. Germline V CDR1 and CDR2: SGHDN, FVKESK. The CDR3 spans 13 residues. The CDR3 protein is CASSAVYSYEQYF. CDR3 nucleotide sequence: TGTGCCAGCAGCGCAGTATACTCCTACGAGCAGTACTTC.

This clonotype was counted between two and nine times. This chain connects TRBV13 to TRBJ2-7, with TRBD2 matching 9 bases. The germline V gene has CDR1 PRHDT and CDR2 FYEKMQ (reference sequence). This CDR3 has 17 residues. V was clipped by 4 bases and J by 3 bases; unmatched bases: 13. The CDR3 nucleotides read TGTGCCAGCAGCTCCCGACCTAGCGGGAAGGCAATCTACGAGCAGTACTTC. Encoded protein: CASSSRPSGKAIYEQYF.

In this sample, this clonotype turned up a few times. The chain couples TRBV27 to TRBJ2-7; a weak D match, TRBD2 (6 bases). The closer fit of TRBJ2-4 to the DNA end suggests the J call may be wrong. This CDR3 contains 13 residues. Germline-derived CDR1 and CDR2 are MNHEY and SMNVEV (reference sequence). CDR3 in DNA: TGTGCCAGCAGTTTATCCAGGAGGGACATTCAGTACTTC. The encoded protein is CASSLSRRDIQYF.

The CDR3 reads CASIPWGRDEQYF. The CDR3 DNA follows: TGTGCCAGCATCCCGTGGGGGAGAGACGAGCAGTACTTC. The J gene is TRBJ2-5, the V gene TRBV6-6; perhaps D is TRBD1 or TRBD2 (5 bases each). The J call may be mistaken, given a closer DNA end match to TRBJ2-7. The length of the CDR3 is 13 residues. Germline CDR1 and CDR2: MNHNY and SVGAGI (reference sequence).

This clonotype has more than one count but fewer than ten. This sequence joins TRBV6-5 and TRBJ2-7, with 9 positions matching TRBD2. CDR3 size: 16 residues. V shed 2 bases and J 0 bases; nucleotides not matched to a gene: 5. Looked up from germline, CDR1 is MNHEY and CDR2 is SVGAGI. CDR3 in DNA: TGTGCCAGCAGTTACAGCGGGACTAGCCACTCCTACGAGCAGTACTTC. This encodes CASSYSGTSHSYEQYF.

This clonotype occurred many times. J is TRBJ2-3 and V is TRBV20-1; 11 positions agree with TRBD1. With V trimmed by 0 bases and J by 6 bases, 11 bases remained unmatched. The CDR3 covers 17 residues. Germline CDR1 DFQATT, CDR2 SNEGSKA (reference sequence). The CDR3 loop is CSARDGDGQGARDTQYF. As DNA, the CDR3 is TGCAGTGCTAGAGATGGGGATGGACAGGGGGCGCGGGATACGCAGTATTTT.

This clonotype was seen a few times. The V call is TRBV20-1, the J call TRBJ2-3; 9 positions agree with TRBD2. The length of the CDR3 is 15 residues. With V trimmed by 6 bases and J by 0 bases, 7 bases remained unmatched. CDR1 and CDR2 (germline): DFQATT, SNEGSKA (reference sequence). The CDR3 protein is CSASASGASTDTQYF. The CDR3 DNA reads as TGCAGTGCCTCAGCTAGCGGGGCTAGCACAGATACGCAGTATTTT.

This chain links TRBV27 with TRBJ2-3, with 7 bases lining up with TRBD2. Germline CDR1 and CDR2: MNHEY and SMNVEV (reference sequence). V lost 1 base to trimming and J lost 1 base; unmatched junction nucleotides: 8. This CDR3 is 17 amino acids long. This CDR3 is CASSLFRLAVGTDTQYF. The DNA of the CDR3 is TGTGCCAGCAGTTTATTCCGGCTAGCGGTCGGCACAGATACGCAGTATTTT.

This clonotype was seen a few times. The CDR3 loop is CASSLDRAANEKLFF. CDR3 nucleotide sequence: TGTGCCAGCAGTCTGGACAGGGCTGCTAATGAAAAACTGTTTTTT. The chain links TRBV7-9 to TRBJ1-4; TRBD1 agrees at 8 bases. J was trimmed by 3 bases and V by 6 bases; bases with no gene match: 6. The CDR3 covers 15 residues. Germline V gives CDR1 SEHNR, CDR2 FQNEAQ (reference sequence).

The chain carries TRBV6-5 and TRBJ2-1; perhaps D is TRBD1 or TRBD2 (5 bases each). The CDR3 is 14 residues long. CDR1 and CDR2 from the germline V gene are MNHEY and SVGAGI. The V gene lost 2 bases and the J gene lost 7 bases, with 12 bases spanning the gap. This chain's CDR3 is CASSYKSGANEQFF. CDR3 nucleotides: TGTGCCAGCAGTTACAAGTCCGGGGCGAATGAGCAGTTCTTC.

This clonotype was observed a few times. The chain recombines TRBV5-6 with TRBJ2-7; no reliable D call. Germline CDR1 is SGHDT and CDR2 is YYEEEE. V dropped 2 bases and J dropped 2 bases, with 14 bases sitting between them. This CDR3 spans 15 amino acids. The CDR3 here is CASSFGLIVAYEQYF. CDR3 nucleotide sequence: TGTGCCAGCAGCTTCGGTCTAATAGTGGCCTACGAGCAGTACTTC.

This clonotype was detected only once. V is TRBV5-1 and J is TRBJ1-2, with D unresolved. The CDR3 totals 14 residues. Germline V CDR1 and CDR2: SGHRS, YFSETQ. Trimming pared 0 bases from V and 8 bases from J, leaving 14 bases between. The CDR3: CASSLELPGTGYTF. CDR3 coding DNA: TGCGCCAGCAGCTTGGAACTTCCGGGCACAGGCTACACCTTC.

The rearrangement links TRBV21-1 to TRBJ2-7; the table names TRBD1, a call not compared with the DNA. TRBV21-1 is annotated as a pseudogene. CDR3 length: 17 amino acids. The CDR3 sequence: CASSKGTGTGGPYEQYF. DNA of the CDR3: TGTGCCAGCAGCAAAGGGACCGGGACAGGGGGCCCCTACGAGCAGTACTTC.

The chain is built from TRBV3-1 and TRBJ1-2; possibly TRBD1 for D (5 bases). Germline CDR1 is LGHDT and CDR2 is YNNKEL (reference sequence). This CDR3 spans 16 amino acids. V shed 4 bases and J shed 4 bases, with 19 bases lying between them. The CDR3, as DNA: TGTGCCAGCAGCCGGGGCCTCAGGGAAGGGGTCTATGGCTACACCTTC. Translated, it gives CASSRGLREGVYGYTF.

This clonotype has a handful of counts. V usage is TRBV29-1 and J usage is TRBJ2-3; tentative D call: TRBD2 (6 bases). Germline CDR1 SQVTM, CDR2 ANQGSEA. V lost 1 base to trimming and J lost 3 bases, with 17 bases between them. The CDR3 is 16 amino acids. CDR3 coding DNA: TGCAGCGTTGAAGGACTGGACGGGAGACCGACAGATACGCAGTATTTT. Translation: CSVEGLDGRPTDTQYF.

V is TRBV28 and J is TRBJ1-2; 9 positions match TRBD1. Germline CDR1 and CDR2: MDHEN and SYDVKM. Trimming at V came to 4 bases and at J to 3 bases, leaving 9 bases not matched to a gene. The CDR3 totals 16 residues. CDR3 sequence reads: CASSSGTGLPDYGYTF. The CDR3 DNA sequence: TGTGCCAGCAGTTCCGGGACAGGGTTGCCCGACTATGGCTACACCTTC.

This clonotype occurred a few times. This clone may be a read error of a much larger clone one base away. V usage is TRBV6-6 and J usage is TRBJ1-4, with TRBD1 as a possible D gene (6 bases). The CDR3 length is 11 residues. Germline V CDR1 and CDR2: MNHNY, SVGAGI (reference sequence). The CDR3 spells CASRQGEKRFF. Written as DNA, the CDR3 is TGTGCCAGCAGACAGGGTGAAAAACGGTTTTTT.

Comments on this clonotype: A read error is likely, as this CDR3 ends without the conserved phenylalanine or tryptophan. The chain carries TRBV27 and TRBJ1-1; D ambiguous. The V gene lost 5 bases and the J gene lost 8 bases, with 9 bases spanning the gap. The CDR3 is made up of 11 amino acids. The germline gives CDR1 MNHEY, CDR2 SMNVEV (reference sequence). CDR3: CASSHGREAFL. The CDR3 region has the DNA TGTGCCAGCAGTCACGGGAGGGAAGCTTTCTTA.

The chain's CDR3 is CASSNYLDRGTSGSRNEQFF. CDR3 in DNA: TGCGCCAGCAGCAACTACCTGGACAGGGGAACTAGCGGGAGTAGGAATGAGCAGTTCTTC. The chain combines TRBV5-1 with TRBJ2-1; 11 bases map to TRBD2. V shed 4 bases and J 7 bases; nucleotides not matched to a gene: 22. Germline V gene data show CDR1 as SGHRS and CDR2 as YFSETQ. The CDR3 length is 20 residues.

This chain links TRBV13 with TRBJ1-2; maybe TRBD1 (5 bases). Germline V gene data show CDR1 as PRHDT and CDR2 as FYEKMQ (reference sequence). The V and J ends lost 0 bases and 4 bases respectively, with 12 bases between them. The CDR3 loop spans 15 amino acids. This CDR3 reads CASSLGLTGPYGYTF. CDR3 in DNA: TGTGCCAGCAGCTTAGGCCTCACAGGCCCCTATGGCTACACCTTC.

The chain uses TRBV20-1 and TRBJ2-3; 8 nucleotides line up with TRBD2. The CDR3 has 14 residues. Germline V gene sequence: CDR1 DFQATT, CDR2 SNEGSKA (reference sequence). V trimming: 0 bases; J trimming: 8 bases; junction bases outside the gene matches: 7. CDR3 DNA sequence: TGCAGTGCTAGAGATACTCTGCTAGCGGGTACGCAGTATTTT. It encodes CSARDTLLAGTQYF.

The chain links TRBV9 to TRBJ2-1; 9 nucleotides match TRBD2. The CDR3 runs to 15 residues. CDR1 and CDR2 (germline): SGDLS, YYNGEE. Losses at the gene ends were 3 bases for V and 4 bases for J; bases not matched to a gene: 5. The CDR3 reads CASSGGTSSYNEQFF. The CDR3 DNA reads TGTGCCAGCAGCGGCGGGACTAGCTCTTACAATGAGCAGTTCTTC.

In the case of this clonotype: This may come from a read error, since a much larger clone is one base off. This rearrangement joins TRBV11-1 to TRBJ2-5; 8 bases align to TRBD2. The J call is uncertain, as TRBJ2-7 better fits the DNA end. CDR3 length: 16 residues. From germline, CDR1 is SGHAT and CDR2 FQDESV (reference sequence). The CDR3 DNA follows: TGTGCCAGCAGCCCCCGGGGGGGCGCTCAGGTCTCCGAGCAGTACTTC. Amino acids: CASSPRGGAQVSEQYF.

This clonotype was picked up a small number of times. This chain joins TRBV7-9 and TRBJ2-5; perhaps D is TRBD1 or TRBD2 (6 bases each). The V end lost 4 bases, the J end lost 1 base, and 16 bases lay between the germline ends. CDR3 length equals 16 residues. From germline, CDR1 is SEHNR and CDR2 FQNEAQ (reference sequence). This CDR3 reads CASSSGAGETQETQYF. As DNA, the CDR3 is TGTGCCAGCAGCTCGGGGGCAGGGGAGACCCAAGAGACCCAGTACTTC.

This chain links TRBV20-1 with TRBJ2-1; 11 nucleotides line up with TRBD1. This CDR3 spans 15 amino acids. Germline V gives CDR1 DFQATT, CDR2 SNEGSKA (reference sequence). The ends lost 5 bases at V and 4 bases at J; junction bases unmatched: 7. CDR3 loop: CSALGQGARYNEQFF. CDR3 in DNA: TGCAGTGCTCTCGGACAGGGGGCCCGGTACAATGAGCAGTTCTTC.